Listed below are T cell receptor beta chains from one sample, sequenced in a study of blood T cell repertoires in COVID-19. Clones were sequenced by immunoSEQ multiplex PCR, and TCRdb holds only the in-frame ones, with some missing. The sample has roughly 250,000 clones, around 82% seen once; the top ten hold around 4.4%. Sequencing input: peripheral blood. The receptors derive from a middle-aged man with active or convalescent COVID-19. The conserved cysteine and the conserved F or W are not part of the CDR3 here. Some rows have no size entry. The others give once, few or many, or a class for an expanded clone.

clone_size,cdr3_length,v_call,cdr3_aa
few,11,TRBV5-1,ASGADRDSEQY
-,12,TRBV19,ATILNGNTGELF
once,13,TRBV19,ASSRTSGGADTQY
-,12,TRBV4-2,ASSHETENTEAF
-,13,TRBV19,ASSPSDRVGETQY
few,12,TRBV28,ASSASTGNYGYT
-,13,TRBV6-6,ASSRTGQGAGGYT
-,13,TRBV4-1,ASSHLGHSTDTQY
once,14,TRBV5-1,ASSATTSGGTDTQY
-,13,TRBV5-1,ASNPGQGAFYGYT
-,14,TRBV6-1,ASSARSGGWADTQY
-,14,TRBV4-3,ASSQDLGQGNYGYT
once,11,TRBV29-1,SGMGGLNTEAF
-,10,TRBV30,AWSQGDQPQH